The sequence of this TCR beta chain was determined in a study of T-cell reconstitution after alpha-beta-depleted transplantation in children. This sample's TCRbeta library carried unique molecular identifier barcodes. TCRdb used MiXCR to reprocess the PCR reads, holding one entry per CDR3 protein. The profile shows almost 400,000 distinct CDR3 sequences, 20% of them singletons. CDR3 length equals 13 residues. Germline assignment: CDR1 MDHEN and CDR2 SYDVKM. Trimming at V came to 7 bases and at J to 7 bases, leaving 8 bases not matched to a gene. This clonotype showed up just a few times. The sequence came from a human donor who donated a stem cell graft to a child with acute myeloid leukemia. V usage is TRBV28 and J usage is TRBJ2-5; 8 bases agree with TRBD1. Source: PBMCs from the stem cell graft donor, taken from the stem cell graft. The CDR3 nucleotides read TGTGCCAGCAAAGGGACAGGTCCTCGGACCCAGTACTTC. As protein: CASKGTGPRTQYF.